This TCR beta chain came from a study of human T cells and chemical hapten exposure. Time point denoted: patch test 2, 6 weeks after DPC sensitization. This sample's treatment: therapeutic diphenylcyclopropenone sensitization with weekly scalp DPC. Single cDNA molecules in the library carried unique molecular identifiers attached during preparation. MiXCR, run by TCRdb on the RACE reads, gives a single entry per CDR3 protein. The table lists 65,000 to 95,000 distinct CDR3 sequences, about 6.6% of them singletons, with approximately 1.3% in the top ten. Study-level results: Once DPC sensitization occurred, TCRs above 1 in 1000 frequency showed no change.

Comments on this clonotype: The target antigen is unknown.

The CDR3 loop spans 15 amino acids. V lost 5 bases, J lost 4 bases, and 9 bases stayed unmatched. From germline, CDR1 is MNHEY and CDR2 SVGAGI. V and J are TRBV6-5 and TRBJ1-1; TRBD1 agrees at 8 bases. The sequencing used whole blood, collected in connection with sensitization to the hapten diphenylcyclopropenone (DPC). This TCR came from a woman in her 30s with alopecia areata. Some clones in this sample may be carry-over from other donors' samples. This CDR3 reads CASSRGQGKTTEAFF. CDR3 nucleotide sequence: TGTGCCAGCAGTCGAGGACAGGGTAAGACCACTGAAGCTTTCTTT.